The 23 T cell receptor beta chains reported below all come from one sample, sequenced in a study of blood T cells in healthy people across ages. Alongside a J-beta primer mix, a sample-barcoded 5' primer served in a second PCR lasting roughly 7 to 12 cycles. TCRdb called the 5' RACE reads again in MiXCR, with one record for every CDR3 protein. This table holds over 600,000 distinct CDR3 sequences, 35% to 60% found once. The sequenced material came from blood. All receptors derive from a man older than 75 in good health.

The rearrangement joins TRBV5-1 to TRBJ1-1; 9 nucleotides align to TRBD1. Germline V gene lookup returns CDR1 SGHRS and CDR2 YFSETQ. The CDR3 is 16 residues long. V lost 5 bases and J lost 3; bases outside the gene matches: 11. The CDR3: CASREGTGKGHTEAFF. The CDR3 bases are TGCGCCAGCAGGGAAGGGACAGGGAAGGGGCACACTGAAGCTTTCTTT.

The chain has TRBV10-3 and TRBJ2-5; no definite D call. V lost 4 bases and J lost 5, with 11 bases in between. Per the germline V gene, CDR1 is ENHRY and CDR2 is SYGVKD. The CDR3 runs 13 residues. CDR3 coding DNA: TGTGCCATCAGTGGGCCCCGTGGGGAGACCCAGTACTTC. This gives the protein CAISGPRGETQYF.

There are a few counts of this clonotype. The DNA for the CDR3 is TGTGCCAGCAGTTCCCTTCCGGGCGGGAGGAATGAGCAGTTCTTC. This encodes CASSSLPGGRNEQFF. This chain uses TRBV6-2 or TRBV6-3 with TRBJ2-1; TRBD2 matches at 8 bases. Trimming removed 4 bases from V and 7 bases from J; junction bases left unmatched: 9. The germline V gene encodes CDR1 MNHEY and CDR2 SVGEGT. This CDR3 has 15 residues.

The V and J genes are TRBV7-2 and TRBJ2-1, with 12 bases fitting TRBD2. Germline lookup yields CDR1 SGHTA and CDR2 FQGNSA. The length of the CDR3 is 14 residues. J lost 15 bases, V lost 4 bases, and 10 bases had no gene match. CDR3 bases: TGTGCCAGCAGCTCCGGTCCTAGCGGGGGGGACTGGTTCTTC. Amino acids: CASSSGPSGGDWFF.

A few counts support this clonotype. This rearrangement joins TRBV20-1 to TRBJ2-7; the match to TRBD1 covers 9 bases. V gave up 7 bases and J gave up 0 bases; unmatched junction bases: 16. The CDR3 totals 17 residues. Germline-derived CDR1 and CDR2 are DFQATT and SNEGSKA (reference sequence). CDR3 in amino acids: CSVRGTGTAGFSYEQYF. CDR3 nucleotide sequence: TGCAGTGTTCGCGGGACAGGGACCGCCGGGTTCTCCTACGAGCAGTACTTC.

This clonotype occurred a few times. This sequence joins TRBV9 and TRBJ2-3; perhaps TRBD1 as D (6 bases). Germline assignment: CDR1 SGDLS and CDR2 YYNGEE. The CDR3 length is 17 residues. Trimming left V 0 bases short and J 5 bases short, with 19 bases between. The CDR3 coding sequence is TGTGCCAGCAGCGTAGAAGGGGGTCCTCGTTCTGGAGATACGCAGTATTTT. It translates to CASSVEGGPRSGDTQYF. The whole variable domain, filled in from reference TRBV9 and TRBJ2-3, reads DSGVTQTPKHLITATGQRVTLRCSPRSGDLSVYWYQQSLDQGLQFLIQYYNGEERAKGNILERFSAQQFPDLHSELNLSSLELGDSALYFCASSVEGGPRSGDTQYFGPGTRLTVL.

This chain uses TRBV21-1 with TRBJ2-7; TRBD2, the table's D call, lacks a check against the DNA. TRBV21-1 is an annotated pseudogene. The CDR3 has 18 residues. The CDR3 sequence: CASSEAKGAGEESRRQYF. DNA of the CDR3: TGTGCCAGCAGCGAGGCAAAGGGCGCGGGAGAGGAGAGTCGCAGGCAGTACTTC.

CDR3 bases: TGTGCCAGCAGTTTAGTGGGCCCAAACACTGAAGCTTTCTTT. It translates to CASSLVGPNTEAFF. The chain combines TRBV12-3 or TRBV12-4 with TRBJ1-1; D is uncertain. The CDR3 is 14 amino acids. Trimming stripped 1 base from V and 2 bases from J, with 8 bases between.

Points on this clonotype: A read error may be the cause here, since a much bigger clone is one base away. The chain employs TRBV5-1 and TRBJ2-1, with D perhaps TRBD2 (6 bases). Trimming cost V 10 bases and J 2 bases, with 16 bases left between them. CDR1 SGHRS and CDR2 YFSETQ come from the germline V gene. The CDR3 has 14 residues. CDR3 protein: CAGMPSATYNEQFF. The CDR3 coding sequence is TGCGCCGGCATGCCTAGCGCAACCTACAATGAGCAGTTCTTC.

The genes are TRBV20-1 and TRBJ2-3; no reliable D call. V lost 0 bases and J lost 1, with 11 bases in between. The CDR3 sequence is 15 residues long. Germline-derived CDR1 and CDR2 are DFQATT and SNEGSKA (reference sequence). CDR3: CSARDLRMGTDTQYF. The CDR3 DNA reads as TGCAGTGCTAGAGATTTGAGGATGGGCACAGATACGCAGTATTTT.

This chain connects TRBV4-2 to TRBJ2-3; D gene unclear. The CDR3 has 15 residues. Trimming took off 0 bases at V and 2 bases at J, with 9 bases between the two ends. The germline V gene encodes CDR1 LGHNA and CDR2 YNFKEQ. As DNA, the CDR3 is TGTGCCAGCAGCCAAGAATATGGGCCCACAGATACGCAGTATTTT. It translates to CASSQEYGPTDTQYF.

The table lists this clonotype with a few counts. As DNA, the CDR3 is TGTGCCAGCATGGGAGAAACAGATACGCAGTATTTT. As protein: CASMGETDTQYF. V is TRBV2 and J is TRBJ2-3, with D possibly being TRBD2 (5 bases). CDR3 length: 12 amino acids. Germline V gene sequence: CDR1 SNHLY, CDR2 FYNNEI. V was clipped by 7 bases and J by 3 bases, with 8 bases between them.

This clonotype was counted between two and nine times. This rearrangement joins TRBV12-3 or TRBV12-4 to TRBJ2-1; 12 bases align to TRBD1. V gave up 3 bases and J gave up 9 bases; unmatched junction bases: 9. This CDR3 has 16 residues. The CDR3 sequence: CASSLGRDRGRGEQFF. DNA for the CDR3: TGTGCCAGCAGTTTGGGTCGGGACAGGGGGCGCGGTGAGCAGTTCTTC.

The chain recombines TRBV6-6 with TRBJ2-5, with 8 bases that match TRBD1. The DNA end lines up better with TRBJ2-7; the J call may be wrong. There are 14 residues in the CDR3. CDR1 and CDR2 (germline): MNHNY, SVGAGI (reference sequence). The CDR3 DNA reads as TGTGCCAGCAGTTATGTGGACAGGGAAGTCGAGCAGTACTTC. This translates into CASSYVDREVEQYF.

CDR3 sequence: CSASRTSGTYEQYF. The CDR3 DNA sequence: TGCAGTGCTAGTCGGACTAGCGGAACCTACGAGCAGTACTTC. The V call is TRBV20-1, the J call TRBJ2-7; 10 nucleotides align to TRBD2. Germline V gives CDR1 DFQATT, CDR2 SNEGSKA (reference sequence). V lost 3 bases, J lost 2 bases, and 4 bases stayed unmatched. The CDR3 spans 14 residues.

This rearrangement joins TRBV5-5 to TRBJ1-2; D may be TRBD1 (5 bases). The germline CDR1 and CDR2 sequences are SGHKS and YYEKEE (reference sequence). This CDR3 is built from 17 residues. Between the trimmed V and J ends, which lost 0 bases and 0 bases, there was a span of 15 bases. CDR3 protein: CASSLAQAGAANYGYTF. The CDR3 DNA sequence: TGTGCCAGCAGCTTGGCGCAGGCTGGGGCCGCTAACTATGGCTACACCTTC.

CDR3 bases: TGTGCCATCGGGCTAGCGGTCGCCAGGACCCAGTTCTTC. Protein product: CAIGLAVARTQFF. This chain joins TRBV6-5 and TRBJ2-1; TRBD2 matches at 7 bases. The CDR3 is made up of 13 amino acids. The J segment lost 13 bases and the V segment lost 10 bases, leaving 16 bases of the junction unmatched. Germline CDR1 is MNHEY and CDR2 is SVGAGI.

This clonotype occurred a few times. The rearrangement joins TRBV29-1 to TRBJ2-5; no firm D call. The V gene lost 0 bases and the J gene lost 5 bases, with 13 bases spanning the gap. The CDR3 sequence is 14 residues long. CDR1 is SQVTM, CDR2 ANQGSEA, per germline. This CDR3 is CSVEDATLRETQYF. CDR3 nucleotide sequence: TGCAGCGTTGAAGATGCGACCCTGAGGGAGACCCAGTACTTC.

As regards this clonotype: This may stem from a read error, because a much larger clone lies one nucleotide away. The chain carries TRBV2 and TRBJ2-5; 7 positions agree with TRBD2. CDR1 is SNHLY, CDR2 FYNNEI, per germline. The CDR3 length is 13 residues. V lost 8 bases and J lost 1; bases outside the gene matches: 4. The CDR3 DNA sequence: TGTGCCAGCCATCTAGCGGTCCAAGAGACCCAGTACTTC. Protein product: CASHLAVQETQYF.

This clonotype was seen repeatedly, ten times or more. In DNA, the CDR3 is TGTGCCAGCAGCTTGGCAGGTACCTTATCGGATACGCAGTATTTT. Translation: CASSLAGTLSDTQYF. J is TRBJ2-3 and V is TRBV5-5; D is undetermined. The CDR3 runs to 15 residues. V shed 0 bases and J shed 6 bases, with 14 bases lying between them. Germline lookup yields CDR1 SGHKS and CDR2 YYEKEE (reference sequence).

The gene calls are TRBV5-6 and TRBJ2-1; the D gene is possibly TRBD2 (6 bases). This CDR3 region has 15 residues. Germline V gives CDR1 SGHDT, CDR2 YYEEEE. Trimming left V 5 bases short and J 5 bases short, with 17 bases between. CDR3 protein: CASRAGLPLNNEQFF. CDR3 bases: TGTGCCAGCAGGGCGGGATTGCCGTTGAACAATGAGCAGTTCTTC. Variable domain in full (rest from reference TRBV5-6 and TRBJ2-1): DAGVTQSPTHLIKTRGQQVTLRCSPKSGHDTVSWYQQALGQGPQFIFQYYEEEERQRGNFPDRFSGHQFPNYSSELNVNALLLGDSALYLCASRAGLPLNNEQFFGPGTRLTVL.

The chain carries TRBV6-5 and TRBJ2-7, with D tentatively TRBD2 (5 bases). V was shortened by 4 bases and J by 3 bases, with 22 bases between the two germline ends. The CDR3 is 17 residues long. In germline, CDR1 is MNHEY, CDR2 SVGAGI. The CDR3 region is CASSSSPGSWRVYEQYF. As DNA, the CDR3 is TGTGCCAGCAGTTCGTCCCCGGGGTCTTGGCGGGTCTACGAGCAGTACTTC.

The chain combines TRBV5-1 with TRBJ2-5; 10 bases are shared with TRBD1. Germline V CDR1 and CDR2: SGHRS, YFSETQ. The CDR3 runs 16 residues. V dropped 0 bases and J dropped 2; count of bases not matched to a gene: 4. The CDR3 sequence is CASSLEPGQGQETQYF. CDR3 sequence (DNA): TGCGCCAGCAGCTTGGAACCGGGACAGGGGCAAGAGACCCAGTACTTC.